This T cell receptor (beta chain) was identified during a study of monozygotic twins with cystic fibrosis (dated by TCRdb to 2020 to 2023). Regarding the study in general: Barcoded libraries were prepared with roughly 14 PCR cycles from roughly 3 micrograms of fragmented DNA. The study compared TCR beta repertoires within and between 16 monozygotic twin pairs with cystic fibrosis to assess genetic influence on V and J gene usage. The cohort comprised ten female and six male twin pairs aged about 2.0 to 36.4 years, median approximately 10 years, mostly children and adolescents. Twins were ranked among approximately 1,100 cohort participants for weight-for-height and FEVPerc (FEV1 disease centile) on the day of blood sampling. Data for three of the twin pairs had previously been reported in another context.

CDR1 and CDR2, per the germline V gene (reference sequence), are LNHDA and SQIVND. From cysteine to phenylalanine, the CDR3 is 15 amino acids long. Only CDR3 DNA remains: 45 bases, in frame from the first base. The germline V end is reduced by 5 bases and the J end by 8 bases; junction bases left unmatched: 9. As concerns this clone: Its target antigen remains unknown. No base qualities exist here, and no much larger clone lies one base off it.

Results the study describes overall, beyond this receptor: Simpson clonality tended to be low (median about 0.009), which suggests a naive-dominated repertoire, although clonality was higher in the most severely affected patients. No association turned up between shared CDR3 numbers and age, concordance or disease severity, and the cohort was small. The greatest similarity to the co-twin was observed for V gene usage in 13 of 16 pairs and for J usage in 8 of 16 pairs, which suggested genetic constraints. Sharing of nucleotide-identical clonotypes was significantly greater within monozygotic CF twin pairs than between unrelated CF individuals (P = 0.000026, Mann-Whitney).

Following the manufacturer's instructions, TCR beta CDR3 regions were amplified by multiplex PCR with the immunoSEQ immune profiling system. An Illumina NextSeq system was used to carry out the sequencing. Under the source paper's analysis protocol: The immunoSEQ Analyzer platform handled processing of the sequence data, and clonality was calculated by taking the square root of Simpson's index of productive rearrangements. V and J usage similarity was measured by Jensen-Shannon distance, and CDR3 generation probabilities were computed with OLGA. The immuneACCESS database (August 2020) and VDJdb (December 2020) were searched for shared CDR3 sequences. Drawn from immuneACCESS, this table holds only the in-frame rearrangements with V and J called that TCRdb kept. Clones are partly lost; checked studies trace under half to an unresolved V gene and leave the rest unexplained. The V and J calls and clone size come from that table; D and trimming were worked out from the DNA. The sample table records around 25,000 clones; approximately 96% of these occur just once. 2.7% of the sample goes to the ten largest clones.

The twin pairs came from the European Cystic Fibrosis Twin and Sibling Study Cohort, a cohort that recruited patients from over a hundred CF clinics across 14 European countries. Zygosity and CFTR genotype were verified in-house, with zygosity tested by multiplex PCR of nine short tandem repeat loci. Peripheral blood was taken from each twin, and clinical parameters were recorded on the day of blood sampling. Phenol/chloroform extraction was used to isolate genomic DNA from peripheral blood cells, and the DNA was then kept in TE buffer at 4 degrees C. The TCR was taken from a girl aged 2 to 10 with cystic fibrosis. The V and J segments used are TRBV19 and TRBJ2-1; 10 bases in the junction line up with TRBD2. Sequenced input: blood. The DNA is as follows: TGTGCCAGTAGTCTACTAGCGGGATCTTTCGATGAGCAGTTCTTC. Its protein is CASSLLAGSFDEQFF.